The rows below give T cell receptor beta chains drawn from one sample of a study of blood T cell repertoires in COVID-19. TCRdb's table, derived via immunoSEQ multiplex PCR, lists solely in-frame clones and lacks some. Of some 200,000 clones in the sample, 80% to 90% are singletons; the top ten hold approximately 10%. Sequenced: PBMCs or T cells enriched from blood (not recorded which). These TCRs come from a man aged 18-30 years with acute COVID-19. Both conserved end residues are part of each CDR3. A D gene is named only where the DNA matches it firmly. Expanded clones are given a class, and other clones once, few, many or no size at all.

d_call clone_size j_call v_call cdr3_aa cdr3_nt
TRBD2 - TRBJ2-1 TRBV5-8 CASSLAGAGAYNEQFF TGTGCCAGCAGCTTGGCCGGGGCGGGAGCTTACAATGAGCAGTTCTTC
- - TRBJ2-7 TRBV20-1 CSASRQKYEQYF TGCAGTGCTAGTAGACAGAAATACGAGCAGTACTTC
TRBD2 - TRBJ2-1 TRBV14 CASSLSGRYSYNEQFF TGTGCCAGCAGCCTTAGCGGGAGATACTCCTACAATGAGCAGTTCTTC
TRBD1 - TRBJ1-1 TRBV28 CASSLYGQGVTEAFF TGTGCCAGCAGTCTATACGGACAGGGAGTGACTGAAGCTTTCTTT
- - TRBJ2-1 TRBV24-1 CATSEPLGDSYNEQFF TGTGCCACCAGTGAGCCTCTAGGGGACTCCTACAATGAGCAGTTCTTC
- - TRBJ2-1 TRBV19 CASSHLGWNEQFF TGTGCCAGTAGTCACCTCGGGTGGAATGAGCAGTTCTTC
TRBD1 - TRBJ1-1 TRBV30 CAWQGGTEAFF TGTGCCTGGCAGGGGGGAACTGAAGCTTTCTTT
- few TRBJ1-2 TRBV4-2 CASSQDIKPRDGYTF TGTGCCAGCAGCCAAGACATCAAGCCACGGGATGGCTACACCTTC
TRBD2 - TRBJ2-1 TRBV13 CASFLSGRVYNEQFF TGTGCCAGTTTCTTGAGCGGGAGGGTCTACAATGAGCAGTTCTTC
TRBD1 - TRBJ2-1 TRBV27 CASSPNPGGGYNEQFF TGTGCCAGCAGTCCGAATCCAGGGGGCGGGTACAATGAGCAGTTCTTC
- - TRBJ2-7 TRBV9 CASSAPQDEQYF TGTGCCAGCAGCGCCCCCCAGGACGAGCAGTACTTC
- - TRBJ2-2 TRBV13 CASSLSVAGELFF TGTGCCAGCAGCTTGTCAGTCGCCGGGGAGCTGTTTTTT
- - TRBJ2-7 TRBV4-1 CASSQDNGVEQYF TGCGCCAGCAGCCAAGACAACGGGGTCGAGCAGTACTTC
- - TRBJ1-3 TRBV12-3/TRBV12-4 CASTLSGNTIYF TGTGCCAGCACCCTCTCTGGAAACACCATATATTTT
- - TRBJ1-2 TRBV6-5 CASMRHPNYGYTF TGTGCCAGCATGAGACACCCTAACTATGGCTACACCTTC
- few TRBJ2-1 TRBV19 CATSLKAGAYYEQFF TGTGCCACCTCCCTAAAAGCAGGGGCCTATTATGAGCAGTTCTTC
TRBD1 - TRBJ1-1 TRBV30 CAWSVQGFLRAFF TGTGCCTGGAGTGTACAGGGGTTCTTGAGGGCTTTCTTT
- - TRBJ2-3 TRBV20-1 CSAILYDTQYF TGCAGTGCTATCCTCTATGATACGCAGTATTTT
TRBD1 - TRBJ1-2 TRBV30 CAWSTDRGIYGYTF TGTGCCTGGAGTACGGACAGGGGTATCTATGGCTACACCTTC
- - TRBJ2-1 TRBV7-3 CASSARGHFSYNEQFF TGTGCCAGCAGCGCAAGGGGACACTTCTCCTACAATGAGCAGTTCTTC
- few TRBJ1-3 TRBV10-3 CAISGYRIFSGNTIYF TGTGCCATCAGTGGTTACAGGATCTTCTCTGGAAACACCATATATTTT
TRBD1 few TRBJ1-2 TRBV14 CASSAEAGTGTIMRGYTF TGTGCCAGCAGCGCTGAGGCCGGGACAGGGACCATTATGCGGGGCTACACCTTC
- once TRBJ2-1 TRBV10-3 CAAGGSDSYNEQFF TGTGCCGCTGGGGGCTCTGATTCATACAATGAGCAGTTCTTC
TRBD1 - TRBJ2-7 TRBV3-1/TRBV3-2 CASSHRGNEQYF TGTGCCAGCAGCCACAGGGGGAACGAGCAGTACTTC
TRBD2 - TRBJ2-5 TRBV6-2/TRBV6-3 CASSYSGTSGQETQYF TGTGCCAGCAGTTACTCTGGTACTAGCGGCCAAGAGACCCAGTACTTC
TRBD1 once TRBJ1-4 TRBV2 CASSPGTGSLGANEKLFF TGTGCCAGCAGTCCCGGGACAGGGTCTCTTGGGGCTAATGAAAAACTGTTTTTT
- - TRBJ2-2 TRBV19 CASSTRRQGGTGELFF TGTGCCAGTAGTACCCGAAGACAGGGAGGCACCGGGGAGCTGTTTTTT
- - TRBJ2-3 TRBV25-1 CASSESGTDTQYF TGTGCCAGCAGTGAATCGGGCACAGATACGCAGTATTTT
TRBD1 - TRBJ1-4 TRBV7-2 CASSYYRGGNEKLFF TGTGCCAGCAGCTATTACAGGGGGGGGAATGAAAAACTGTTTTTT
TRBD1 - TRBJ1-1 TRBV30 CAWSPGGWNTEAFF TGTGCCTGGAGCCCAGGGGGCTGGAACACTGAAGCTTTCTTT
- - TRBJ2-5 TRBV2 CASSTDFQETQYF TGTGCCAGCAGCACGGACTTCCAAGAGACCCAGTACTTC
TRBD1 - TRBJ1-1 TRBV12-3/TRBV12-4 CASSPRGRAFF TGTGCCAGCAGTCCGAGGGGGCGTGCTTTCTTT
TRBD2 - TRBJ2-1 TRBV9 CASSVTSGRGEQFF TGTGCCAGCAGCGTGACTAGCGGGAGGGGTGAGCAGTTCTTC
TRBD2 - TRBJ2-3 TRBV25-1 CATASGRGSDTQYF TGTGCGACCGCTAGCGGGAGAGGCTCAGATACGCAGTATTTT
- - TRBJ2-7 TRBV19 CASRTGTPPSYEQYF TGTGCCAGTAGGACCGGGACACCTCCTTCCTACGAGCAGTACTTC
- - TRBJ2-5 TRBV7-9 CASAGPQETQYF TGTGCCAGCGCGGGACCGCAAGAGACCCAGTACTTC
TRBD2 - TRBJ2-2 TRBV5-4 CASSWGLAGGDGELFF TGTGCCAGCAGCTGGGGACTAGCGGGAGGGGACGGGGAGCTGTTTTTT
TRBD2 - TRBJ2-5 TRBV12-5 CASGLGPGGYQETQYF TGTGCTAGTGGTTTGGGTCCGGGGGGATACCAAGAGACCCAGTACTTC
- - TRBJ1-1 TRBV30 CAWSVPGNTEAFF TGTGCCTGGAGTGTACCGGGGAACACTGAAGCTTTCTTT
- - TRBJ1-1 TRBV6-5 CASSHGGGTEAFF TGTGCCAGCAGTCACGGCGGCGGGACTGAAGCTTTCTTT
- - TRBJ1-5 TRBV6-5 CASSYSQTGSQPQHF TGTGCCAGCAGTTACTCACAAACAGGGAGTCAGCCCCAGCATTTT
- - TRBJ2-7 TRBV6-6 CASSYQGNYEQYF TGTGCCAGCAGTTACCAGGGCAACTACGAGCAGTACTTC
- - TRBJ2-1 TRBV2 CASSGELEINEQFF TGTGCCAGCAGTGGCGAACTAGAGATCAATGAGCAGTTCTTC
TRBD2 - TRBJ2-5 TRBV5-1 CASSLGTSDYPQYF TGCGCCAGCAGCCTCGGGACTAGCGACTACCCCCAGTACTTC
TRBD2 - TRBJ2-1 TRBV4-1 CASSGLAGDREQFF TGCGCCAGCAGCGGACTAGCGGGGGACCGTGAGCAGTTCTTC
TRBD2 - TRBJ2-1 TRBV4-1 CASSLGLAGVDEQFF TGCGCCAGCAGCCTCGGTCTAGCGGGAGTGGATGAGCAGTTCTTC